Ten or more counts support the clone carrying this T cell receptor beta chain. TCRdb independently ran MiXCR on the 5' RACE reads; one entry per CDR3 protein. The table shows around 360,000 distinct CDR3 sequences, with around a tenth occurring only once. The data belong to a study of T cells after yellow fever vaccination. Germline CDR1 reads SGHDT; CDR2 reads YYEEEE. CDR3 size: 17 residues. The V end lost 3 bases, the J end lost 0 bases, and 16 bases lay between the germline ends. The origin of this receptor is a man aged 18 to 30 who received the YFV17D yellow fever vaccine. The genes are TRBV5-6 and TRBJ1-5, with a weak D call TRBD1 (6 bases). Sequenced material: PBMCs, taken on the day of the first yellow fever vaccination. CDR3 DNA sequence: TGTGCCAGCAGCTCTCTCAGGGGACGGCATAGCAATCAGCCCCAGCATTTT. It specifies CASSSLRGRHSNQPQHF.